This T cell receptor beta chain was sequenced in a study of shared clonotypes between healthy human individuals. CD45RO-negative cells were positively selected for CCR7, leaving out terminally differentiated effector memory CD45RA+ cells. This clone showed up just once. What it recognizes is unknown. Study-wide points: An expected dependence of interdonor clonotype sharing on sequencing depth was noted.

Investigators spread the genomic DNA of each subset evenly over several immunoSEQ plates. This table comes from immunoSEQ multiplex PCR, and its TCRdb copy is limited to in-frame clones, with some not included. The sample has about 2.1 million clones; under 95% are singletons. CDR1 and CDR2 (germline): MNHEY, SVGAGI. The CDR3 runs 16 residues. Trimming removed 4 bases from V and 3 bases from J, with 17 bases in between. This sequence joins TRBV6-5 and TRBJ2-3; tentative D call: TRBD1 (5 bases). The sequenced material came from naive CD8+ T cells from PBMCs. The clonotype comes from a man younger than 35 in good health. Some clones in this sample may be carry-over from other donors' samples. The CDR3 DNA reads TGTGCCAGCAGTTTGAATTACAGGATGGGGACAGATACGCAGTATTTT. Protein product: CASSLNYRMGTDTQYF.